Listed here are 5 T cell receptor beta chains from one sample, sequenced in a study of OX40 agonist ivuxolimab in advanced cancers. Sequencing was performed with immunoSEQ multiplex PCR; in TCRdb, only in-frame clones are kept and a portion is missing. This table has roughly 43,000 clones, around 86% appearing once. Sequenced material: CD4+ or CD8+ T cells sorted from blood, taken in a trial of the OX40 agonist ivuxolimab. The origin of the receptors is an adult with an advanced solid tumor such as melanoma, head and neck, liver or kidney cancer.

The chain links TRBV6-1 to TRBJ1-2, with D hard to call. The CDR3 extends over 13 amino acids. Trimming pared 3 bases from V and 2 bases from J, leaving 7 bases between. Germline values: CDR1 MNHNS, CDR2 SASEGT. The CDR3 DNA follows: TGTGCCAGCAGTGAGAAACTAAACTATGGCTACACCTTC. Its translation is CASSEKLNYGYTF.

The chain combines TRBV14 with TRBJ1-3; D is possibly TRBD1 (6 bases). The CDR3 sequence is 21 residues long. CDR1 is SGHDN, CDR2 FVKESK, per germline. Deletions cut 4 bases from V and 2 bases from J, with 30 bases between. The CDR3 nucleotides read TGTGCCAGCAGCCCAGGATGGGGGGCTGAGGAATCCCGTTATGCTGGAAACACCATATATTTT. Translated: CASSPGWGAEESRYAGNTIYF.

V and J are TRBV9 and TRBJ2-3, with 11 bases identical to TRBD1. V lost 0 bases and J lost 4; bases outside the gene matches: 1. The CDR3 is made up of 15 amino acids. CDR1 and CDR2 from the germline V gene are SGDLS and YYNGEE. This chain's CDR3 is CASSVVGQGADTQYF. The CDR3 coding sequence is TGTGCCAGCAGCGTAGTGGGACAGGGGGCAGATACGCAGTATTTT.

The chain employs TRBV19 and TRBJ2-5; TRBD2 might be the D (5 bases). Looked up from germline, CDR1 is LNHDA and CDR2 is SQIVND (reference sequence). V was shortened by 1 base and J by 5 bases, with 8 bases between the two germline ends. This CDR3 has 13 residues. The chain's CDR3 is CASSIGERETQYF. Written as DNA, the CDR3 is TGTGCCAGTAGTATAGGGGAGAGGGAGACCCAGTACTTC. Together with reference TRBV19 and TRBJ2-5, the CDR3 gives the full variable domain: DGGITQSPKYLFRKEGQNVTLSCEQNLNHDAMYWYRQDPGQGLRLIYYSQIVNDFQKGDIAEGYSVSREKKESFPLTVTSAQKNPTAFYLCASSIGERETQYFGPGTRLLVL.

V usage is TRBV9 and J usage is TRBJ2-6, with D perhaps TRBD1 (6 bases). This CDR3 is 19 amino acids long. Germline V gene data show CDR1 as SGDLS and CDR2 as YYNGEE. V was trimmed by 1 base and J by 2 bases, leaving 19 bases between them. As DNA, the CDR3 is TGTGCCAGCAGCGTATCGATTACAGGGAAAGGACCTGGGGCCAACGTCCTGACTTTC. Protein product: CASSVSITGKGPGANVLTF.